Listed here are 13 T cell receptor beta chains from one sample, sequenced in a study of cytomegalovirus exposure and HLA in healthy donors. The primer mix had 60 Vbeta and 13 Jbeta primers. The assay was immunoSEQ multiplex PCR, and TCRdb's table has in-frame clones only and misses some. The sample has under 200,000 clones, approximately 84% seen once. The specimen was PBMCs. The receptors shown here come from a male donor in good health and CMV-seropositive.

Comment on this clone: The same CDR3 is also encoded by other DNA sequences in this sample. CDR3 region: CASSLGAGTYEQYF. In DNA form, the CDR3 reads TGCGCCAGCAGCTTAGGAGCGGGAACCTACGAGCAGTACTTC. The chain carries TRBV5-1 and TRBJ2-7; 7 bases line up with TRBD2. This CDR3 region has 14 residues. CDR1 and CDR2 from the germline V gene are SGHRS and YFSETQ. After removal of 2 bases from V and 2 bases from J, the junction contained 4 bases not matched to a gene.

The chain carries TRBV5-6 and TRBJ1-5; possible D gene TRBD1, 5 bases. The CDR3 runs to 15 residues. V lost 4 bases and J lost 4, with 15 bases in between. Germline values: CDR1 SGHDT, CDR2 YYEEEE. The CDR3, as DNA: TGTGCCAGCAGCGCTGGGACGGGGGGTAATCAGCCCCAGCATTTT. Protein: CASSAGTGGNQPQHF.

The CDR3 coding sequence is TGTGCCAGCAGCTTAGGGCGGGTCGCTTGGGTCGGTGGGGCTGAAGCTTTCTTT. This encodes CASSLGRVAWVGGAEAFF. The chain joins TRBV7-9 to TRBJ1-1, with D hard to call. The CDR3 has 18 amino acids. V shed 1 base and J shed 6 bases, with 24 bases lying between them. The germline V gene has CDR1 SEHNR and CDR2 FQNEAQ (reference sequence).

V is TRBV21-1 and J is TRBJ1-1. TRBV21-1 is a pseudogene segment. The CDR3 sequence is 18 residues long. The CDR3 DNA reads TGTGCCAGCAGCAAAGGAGAGAAGGAGAACGACGCGGACACTGAAGCTTTCTTT. Its protein is CASSKGEKENDADTEAFF.

The chain carries TRBV6-5 and TRBJ2-1, with TRBD1 matching over 8 bases. The length of the CDR3 is 15 residues. Germline-derived CDR1 and CDR2 are MNHEY and SVGAGI. The V segment lost 4 bases and the J segment 8 bases; nucleotides outside the gene matches: 10. The CDR3 region is CASSSRTGRNDEQFF. CDR3 nucleotides: TGTGCCAGCAGTTCGCGGACAGGGAGGAACGATGAGCAGTTCTTC.

The chain recombines TRBV19 with TRBJ1-2; 7 positions match TRBD1. V was pared by 5 bases and J by 4 bases, with 10 bases of the junction left unmatched. The CDR3 is made up of 15 amino acids. Per the germline V gene, CDR1 is LNHDA and CDR2 is SQIVND (reference sequence). The chain's CDR3 is CASSPRDRELYGYTF. CDR3 sequence (DNA): TGTGCCAGTAGTCCAAGAGACAGGGAACTCTATGGCTACACCTTC.

This chain connects TRBV10-3 to TRBJ1-1; D is possibly TRBD1 (5 bases). The V gene lost 7 bases and the J gene lost 3 bases, with 12 bases spanning the gap. The CDR3 loop spans 13 amino acids. Germline V gene sequence: CDR1 ENHRY, CDR2 SYGVKD. DNA for the CDR3: TGTGCCATCACCGGAGCGGGGGACACTGAAGCTTTCTTT. The encoded protein is CAITGAGDTEAFF.

The chain combines TRBV18 with TRBJ2-2; 8 bases are shared with TRBD2. Losses at the gene ends were 8 bases for V and 4 bases for J; bases not matched to a gene: 9. The length of the CDR3 is 15 residues. The germline V gene encodes CDR1 KGHSH and CDR2 LQKENI. CDR3 sequence reads: CASPVIAGFTGELFF. In DNA form, the CDR3 reads TGTGCCAGCCCCGTGATAGCGGGATTCACCGGGGAGCTGTTTTTT.

The CDR3 DNA is TGTGCCAGCAGCTCCCCCCTCTCGGGAAACACCATATATTTT. Protein sequence: CASSSPLSGNTIYF. This chain joins TRBV7-9 and TRBJ1-3; D not certain. The V gene lost 4 bases and the J gene lost 4 bases, with 11 bases spanning the gap. Germline loops: CDR1 SEHNR, CDR2 FQNEAQ (reference sequence). This CDR3 is built from 14 residues.

The chain uses TRBV9 and TRBJ2-5; no clear D gene. The V gene's germline CDR1 is SGDLS and CDR2 YYNGEE. The CDR3 is made up of 12 amino acids. The V and J ends lost 0 bases and 9 bases respectively, with 9 bases between them. The CDR3, as DNA: TGTGCCAGCAGCGTAGACTCCGCGGCCCAGTACTTC. This translates into CASSVDSAAQYF.

This chain connects TRBV14 to TRBJ2-7, with 10 bases lining up with TRBD1. Germline-derived CDR1 and CDR2 are SGHDN and FVKESK. J was trimmed by 3 bases and V by 3 bases; bases with no gene match: 5. The length of the CDR3 is 15 residues. The CDR3 nucleotides read TGTGCCAGCAGCCAGACAGGGGGCATAGTCTACGAGCAGTACTTC. It is translated as CASSQTGGIVYEQYF.

The V call is TRBV7-2, the J call TRBJ2-1; D is possibly TRBD1 (5 bases). V was pared by 5 bases and J by 6 bases, with 14 bases between. The V gene's germline CDR1 is SGHTA and CDR2 FQGNSA. The CDR3 is 14 residues long. This CDR3 is CASSPRGAVNEQFF. CDR3 bases: TGTGCCAGCAGCCCCCGTGGGGCGGTCAATGAGCAGTTCTTC. The complete variable domain, with remaining parts taken from reference TRBV7-2 and TRBJ2-1, reads GAGVSQSPSNKVTEKGKDVELRCDPISGHTALYWYRQSLGQGLEFLIYFQGNSAPDKSGLPSDRFSAERTGGSVSTLTIQRTQQEDSAVYLCASSPRGAVNEQFFGPGTRLTVL.

This chain connects TRBV7-2 to TRBJ2-5; D possibly corresponds to TRBD2 (6 bases). Germline CDR1 reads SGHTA; CDR2 reads FQGNSA. V was trimmed by 6 bases and J by 2 bases, leaving 13 bases between them. This CDR3 spans 14 amino acids. CDR3 bases: TGTGCCAGCAGACCCGGGGGTATACAAGAGACCCAGTACTTC. This codes for CASRPGGIQETQYF. Full variable domain (outside the CDR3, taken from reference TRBV7-2 and TRBJ2-5): GAGVSQSPSNKVTEKGKDVELRCDPISGHTALYWYRQSLGQGLEFLIYFQGNSAPDKSGLPSDRFSAERTGGSVSTLTIQRTQQEDSAVYLCASRPGGIQETQYFGPGTRLLVL.